The next 28 T cell receptor beta chains were all read from a single sample in a study of shared clonotypes between healthy human individuals. Generated by immunoSEQ multiplex PCR, the TCRdb table keeps only in-frame clones and is missing some. The data hold just under 95,000 clones, with approximately 63% observed a single time. Material: memory CD8+ T cells sorted from blood. Sample subset: CD45RO+ cells pooled with CCR7-negative TemRA cells. Receptors were obtained from a man aged 25 to 40 in good health.

The V gene is TRBV6-4, the J gene TRBJ2-7; D is ambiguous. Germline values: CDR1 MRHNA, CDR2 SNTAGT. CDR3 length: 16 amino acids. The ends were cut back, 0 bases at V and 2 bases at J, with 14 bases in the middle. CDR3 in amino acids: CASSDSSIGRAYEQYF. The CDR3 coding sequence is TGTGCCAGCAGTGACTCGAGCATCGGCAGAGCCTACGAGCAGTACTTC.

The rearrangement links TRBV28 to TRBJ1-5; unclear D gene. Germline V gene sequence: CDR1 MDHEN, CDR2 SYDVKM. Trimming removed 1 base at V and 0 bases at J, with 10 bases between. The CDR3 sequence is 16 residues long. The CDR3 coding sequence is TGTGCCAGCAGTTTATACACAGACTCTAGCAATCAGCCCCAGCATTTT. Amino acids: CASSLYTDSSNQPQHF.

The chain uses TRBV9 and TRBJ2-5; D gene unclear. Germline CDR1 is SGDLS and CDR2 is YYNGEE. The CDR3 is 16 amino acids. Trimming shortened V by 0 bases and J by 5 bases, and 17 bases separated the two germline ends. CDR3 in amino acids: CASSVDFMAGRETQYF. The CDR3 nucleotides are TGTGCCAGCAGCGTAGATTTTATGGCCGGCCGGGAGACCCAGTACTTC.

The chain has TRBV7-8 and TRBJ2-7; D is perhaps TRBD1 (6 bases). Germline V lookup: CDR1 SGHVS, CDR2 FQNEAQ. The CDR3 has 15 amino acids. Trimming removed 5 bases from V and 2 bases from J, with 16 bases in between. CDR3 residues: CASSLNQGPPYEQYF. CDR3 bases: TGTGCCAGCAGCCTAAATCAGGGGCCCCCCTACGAGCAGTACTTC.

The gene calls are TRBV11-3 and TRBJ2-2; tentatively, D is TRBD2 (6 bases). The V gene's germline CDR1 is SGHNT and CDR2 YENEEA. Deletions cut 4 bases from V and 1 base from J, with 13 bases between. The CDR3 consists of 16 residues. CDR3 in DNA: TGTGCCAGCAGCTCCACTAGCTGGGAGAACACCGGGGAGCTGTTTTTT. Protein: CASSSTSWENTGELFF.

This clone has a single count. The V and J genes are TRBV30 and TRBJ2-7; 8 bases align to TRBD1. This CDR3 comprises 13 residues. With V trimmed by 3 bases and J by 3 bases, 4 bases remained unmatched. The germline CDR1 and CDR2 sequences are GTSNPN and SVGIG (reference sequence). DNA for the CDR3: TGTGCCTGGAGCCATGGACAGGGCTACGAGCAGTACTTC. This translates into CAWSHGQGYEQYF.

V usage is TRBV4-1 and J usage is TRBJ1-3, with D possibly matching TRBD1 (5 bases). V lost 4 bases and J 4 bases, leaving 20 bases between the germline ends. Germline V CDR1 and CDR2: MGHRA, YSYEKL. The CDR3 covers 17 residues. CDR3 region: CASSRGGFVAAGNTIYF. CDR3 DNA: TGCGCCAGCAGCCGCGGGGGGTTCGTCGCCGCGGGAAACACCATATATTTT.

The J gene is TRBJ1-2, the V gene TRBV29-1; D is possibly TRBD1 (5 bases). The CDR3 consists of 13 residues. With 5 bases removed from V and 0 bases from J, the gap between germline ends came to 10 bases. Germline values: CDR1 SQVTM, CDR2 ANQGSEA. In nucleotides, the CDR3 is TGCAGCGTTCGTGACAGTTCTAACTATGGCTACACCTTC. This codes for CSVRDSSNYGYTF.

The rearrangement links TRBV25-1 to TRBJ2-7, with 8 nucleotides matching TRBD1. The CDR3 is 16 residues long. Germline V CDR1 and CDR2: MGHDK, SYGVNS. V lost 1 base to trimming and J lost 4 bases; unmatched junction nucleotides: 9. CDR3 sequence: CASSESRGQAPYEQYF. As DNA, the CDR3 is TGTGCCAGCAGTGAATCTAGGGGACAGGCCCCTTACGAGCAGTACTTC.

This clone was detected once. The CDR3 is CASSQAPQGLSYEQYF. The CDR3 DNA sequence: TGTGCCAGCAGCCAGGCCCCCCAGGGCCTCTCCTACGAGCAGTACTTC. V gene TRBV27 combines with J gene TRBJ2-7; tentatively, D is TRBD1 (5 bases). V was trimmed by 6 bases and J by 0 bases, leaving 18 bases between them. Germline CDR1 and CDR2: MNHEY and SMNVEV (reference sequence). This CDR3 is 16 amino acids long.

The chain joins TRBV11-2 to TRBJ2-7; D ambiguous. This CDR3 comprises 17 residues. CDR1 SGHAT and CDR2 FQNNGV come from the germline V gene. The V and J ends lost 0 bases and 1 base respectively, with 16 bases between them. The CDR3 sequence is CASSLDLKQPHSYEQYF. In DNA form, the CDR3 reads TGTGCCAGCAGCTTAGATCTAAAACAGCCCCATTCCTACGAGCAGTACTTC.

This clone appeared many times. Other DNA variants within this sample encode the same CDR3. V gene TRBV7-9 combines with J gene TRBJ2-1; no reliable D call. This CDR3 region has 12 residues. Trimming cost V 1 base and J 6 bases, with 4 bases left between them. Germline V gives CDR1 SEHNR, CDR2 FQNEAQ (reference sequence). The DNA for the CDR3 is TGTGCCAGCAGCTTAGGACTCAATGAGCAGTTCTTC. It specifies CASSLGLNEQFF.

The DNA for the CDR3 is TGTGCCAGCAGCTTTCAGGGTGGAGGCACAGATACGCAGTATTTT. Protein product: CASSFQGGGTDTQYF. This chain uses TRBV11-3 with TRBJ2-3, with D perhaps TRBD1 (5 bases). Germline loops: CDR1 SGHNT, CDR2 YENEEA. This CDR3 region has 15 residues. The V and J ends lost 3 bases and 1 base respectively, with 11 bases between them. Drawing the rest from reference TRBV11-3 and TRBJ2-3, the complete variable domain is EAGVVQSPRYKIIEKKQPVAFWCNPISGHNTLYWYLQNLGQGPELLIRYENEEAVDDSQLPKDRFSAERLKGVDSTLKIQPAELGDSAVYLCASSFQGGGTDTQYFGPGTRLTVL.

This clone is a singleton in its sample. The chain has TRBV5-1 and TRBJ2-2; 7 bases line up with TRBD1. Germline loops: CDR1 SGHRS, CDR2 YFSETQ. V was clipped by 0 bases and J by 0 bases; unmatched bases: 2. CDR3 length: 16 residues. CDR3 loop: CASSLGQGPNTGELFF. The CDR3 DNA sequence: TGCGCCAGCAGCTTGGGACAGGGACCGAACACCGGGGAGCTGTTTTTT.

This sequence joins TRBV7-2 and TRBJ1-5; no reliable D call. Germline V lookup: CDR1 SGHTA, CDR2 FQGNSA. This CDR3 contains 15 residues. Deletions cut 5 bases from V and 2 bases from J, with 13 bases between. CDR3 sequence (DNA): TGTGCCAGCAGCGCCGTAGGGCGTCGCAATCAGCCCCAGCATTTT. Its protein product is CASSAVGRRNQPQHF.

This sequence joins TRBV5-6 and TRBJ2-1, with a weak D call TRBD2 (5 bases). V lost 0 bases and J lost 2, with 9 bases in between. Germline V gene lookup returns CDR1 SGHDT and CDR2 YYEEEE. The CDR3 is 15 amino acids. In DNA, the CDR3 is TGTGCCAGCAGCTTGGGAGGGAGCCCCTACAATGAGCAGTTCTTC. Protein product: CASSLGGSPYNEQFF.

The V gene is TRBV6-5, the J gene TRBJ2-7; 8 bases line up with TRBD2. Germline trimming cut 3 bases from V and 4 bases from J; bases unmatched to any gene: 5. CDR3 length: 14 residues. Looked up from germline, CDR1 is MNHEY and CDR2 is SVGAGI. CDR3 region: CASSYYRGGYEQYF. For the CDR3, the DNA is TGTGCCAGCAGTTATTATCGGGGGGGGTACGAGCAGTACTTC.

The V and J genes are TRBV6-5 and TRBJ2-7; 7 bases are shared with TRBD2. Trimming removed 4 bases from V and 2 bases from J; junction bases left unmatched: 11. Germline CDR1 is MNHEY and CDR2 is SVGAGI. CDR3 length: 16 residues. The CDR3 DNA follows: TGTGCCAGCAGTTCCTGGTCCGGGACTACCCCCTACGAGCAGTACTTC. Protein product: CASSSWSGTTPYEQYF.

Many counts were recorded for this clone. The same CDR3 arises from other DNA sequences in this sample as well. The V call is TRBV28, the J call TRBJ1-5; TRBD1 is a possible D gene (6 bases). Trimming left V 3 bases short and J 1 base short, with 10 bases between. The CDR3 runs to 15 residues. The V gene's germline CDR1 is MDHEN and CDR2 SYDVKM. The chain's CDR3 is CASSFRGNSNQPQHF. The CDR3 coding sequence is TGTGCCAGCAGTTTCAGGGGTAACAGCAATCAGCCCCAGCATTTT.

Notes on this clone: Other DNA sequences in this sample translate to the same CDR3. The J gene is TRBJ2-7, the V gene TRBV28; no clear D. The germline V gene has CDR1 MDHEN and CDR2 SYDVKM. The CDR3 extends over 11 amino acids. Trimming left V 5 bases short and J 3 bases short, with 5 bases between. Here the CDR3 reads CASSTIYEQYF. The CDR3 nucleotides read TGTGCCAGCAGTACAATCTACGAGCAGTACTTC.

A note on this clone: The germline gene is not matched at one end of the junction; a read error may be the cause. The rearrangement uses TRBV7-9 and TRBJ2-2, with TRBD2 matching 9 bases. The CDR3 has 16 amino acids. The germline gives CDR1 SEHNR, CDR2 FQNEAQ (reference sequence). The CDR3 is CASTLLAGVNTGELFF. The DNA for the CDR3 is TGTGCCAGCACCTTATTAGCGGGAGTAAACACCGGGGAGCTGTTTTTT.

In its sample, this clone was seen many times. The chain combines TRBV9 with TRBJ2-2; D uncertain. Germline CDR1 is SGDLS and CDR2 is YYNGEE. CDR3 length equals 15 residues. V was pared by 0 bases and J by 6 bases, with 12 bases between. The CDR3 protein is CASSVAKVSPGELFF. In DNA form, the CDR3 reads TGTGCCAGCAGCGTAGCTAAGGTCTCCCCCGGGGAGCTGTTTTTT.

On this clone itself: A read error likely explains this, since a far larger clone differs by one base. The V gene is TRBV27, the J gene TRBJ2-1; D perhaps matches TRBD1 (5 bases). The CDR3 covers 12 residues. Per the germline V gene, CDR1 is MNHEY and CDR2 is SMNVEV (reference sequence). The CDR3 sequence is CAGSLQGQGQFF. DNA of the CDR3: TGTGCCGGCAGTTTACAAGGGCAGGGACAGTTCTTC.

The chain combines TRBV5-1 with TRBJ2-3, with TRBD1 matching over 10 bases. Germline CDR1 SGHRS, CDR2 YFSETQ. The length of the CDR3 is 16 residues. V was clipped by 1 base and J by 3 bases; unmatched bases: 5. Here the CDR3 DNA reads TGCGCCAGCAGCTTGTGGACAGGGGGTTGGACAGATACGCAGTATTTT. Translated: CASSLWTGGWTDTQYF.

The rearrangement uses TRBV29-1 and TRBJ1-2; D gene uncertain. CDR1 and CDR2 (germline): SQVTM, ANQGSEA. CDR3 length: 12 residues. V was pared by 6 bases and J by 0 bases, with 8 bases between. CDR3 DNA sequence: TGCAGCGTGTCGGGGACTAACTATGGCTACACCTTC. Encoded protein: CSVSGTNYGYTF.

As DNA, the CDR3 is TGTGCCAGCAGCTTGGTAGGGGGTGCGTGGGAGACCCAGTACTTC. It yields the protein CASSLVGGAWETQYF. This chain uses TRBV5-5 with TRBJ2-5, with D possibly matching TRBD1 (6 bases). Per germline, CDR1 SGHKS and CDR2 YYEKEE (reference sequence). The CDR3 is 15 amino acids. The V end was cut by 0 bases, the J end by 5 bases, with 14 bases between.

V usage is TRBV27 and J usage is TRBJ2-7; tentative D call: TRBD2 (5 bases). Looked up from germline, CDR1 is MNHEY and CDR2 is SMNVEV (reference sequence). The CDR3 sequence is 15 residues long. Deletions cut 6 bases from V and 3 bases from J, with 18 bases between. This chain's CDR3 is CASSLSFSGFYEQYF. The CDR3 region has the DNA TGTGCCAGCAGCCTATCTTTTTCGGGATTCTACGAGCAGTACTTC.

V usage is TRBV11-2 and J usage is TRBJ1-2, with no clear D. The CDR3 is 12 amino acids. Germline-derived CDR1 and CDR2 are SGHAT and FQNNGV. Deletions cut 5 bases from V and 1 base from J, with 5 bases between. CDR3 in DNA: TGTGCCAGCAGCATCCGTAACTATGGCTACACCTTC. Protein: CASSIRNYGYTF.